This T cell receptor beta chain was sequenced for a study of CXCR3-negative and CXCR3-positive naive CD8 T cells. Points from the study as a whole: TRB CDR3s of CXCR3-positive naive cells were more hydrophobic than those of CXCR3-negative naive cells. Freshly isolated PBMCs were used in most assays, given partial CXCR3 loss after freezing.

UMI labels and 5' RACE were used to prepare the TRB cDNA libraries. Reprocessing the 5' RACE reads, TCRdb reports a single entry for every CDR3 protein and omits DNA. The repertoire shows over 100,000 distinct CDR3 sequences; the top ten hold about 0.34%. As concerns this clonotype: Its specificity is not known.

Naive CD8+ T cells were CD45RO-CCR7+CD27+CD95-. The TCR sequence derives from a human donor in good health. Some clones in this sample may be carry-over from other donors' samples. Specimen: naive CXCR3+ CD8+ T cells from blood. The subset denotes: CD45RO-CCR7+CD27+CD95- naive CD8+ T cells expressing CXCR3 (TNR3+).

This chain's CDR3 is CAISDPPGQSSYEQYF. V gene TRBV10-3 combines with J gene TRBJ2-7; absent DNA, TCRdb's TRBD1 call cannot be checked. This CDR3 comprises 16 residues. Per the germline V gene, CDR1 is ENHRY and CDR2 is SYGVKD.